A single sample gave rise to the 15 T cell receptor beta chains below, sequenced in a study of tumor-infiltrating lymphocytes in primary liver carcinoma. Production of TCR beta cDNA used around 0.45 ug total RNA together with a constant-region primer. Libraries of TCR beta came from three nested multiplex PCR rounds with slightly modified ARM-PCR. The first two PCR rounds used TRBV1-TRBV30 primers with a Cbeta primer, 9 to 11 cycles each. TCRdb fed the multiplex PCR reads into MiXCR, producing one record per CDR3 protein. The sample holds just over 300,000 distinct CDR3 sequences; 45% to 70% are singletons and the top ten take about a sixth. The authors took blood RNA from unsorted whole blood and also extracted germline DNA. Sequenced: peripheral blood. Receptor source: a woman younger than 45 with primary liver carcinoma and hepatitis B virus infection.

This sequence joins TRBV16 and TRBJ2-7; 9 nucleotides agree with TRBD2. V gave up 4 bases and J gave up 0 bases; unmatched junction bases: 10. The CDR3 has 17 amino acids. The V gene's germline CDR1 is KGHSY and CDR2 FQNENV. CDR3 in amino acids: CASSPRTSDGSSYEQYF. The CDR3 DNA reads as TGTGCCAGCAGCCCTCGGACTAGCGATGGGTCCTCCTACGAGCAGTACTTC.

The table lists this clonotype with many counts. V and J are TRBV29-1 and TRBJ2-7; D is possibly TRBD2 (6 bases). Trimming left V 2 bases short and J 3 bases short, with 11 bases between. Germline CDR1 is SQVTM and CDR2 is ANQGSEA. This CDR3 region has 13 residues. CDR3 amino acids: CSVERENDYEQYF. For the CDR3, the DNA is TGCAGCGTTGAACGGGAGAACGACTACGAGCAGTACTTC.

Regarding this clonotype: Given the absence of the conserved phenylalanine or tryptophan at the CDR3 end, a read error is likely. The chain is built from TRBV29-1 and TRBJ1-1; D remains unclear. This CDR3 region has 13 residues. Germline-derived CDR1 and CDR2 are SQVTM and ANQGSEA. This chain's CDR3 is CIVYHSLSTEAFL. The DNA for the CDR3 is TGCATCGTTTATCACAGTCTGAGCACTGAAGCTTTCCTT.

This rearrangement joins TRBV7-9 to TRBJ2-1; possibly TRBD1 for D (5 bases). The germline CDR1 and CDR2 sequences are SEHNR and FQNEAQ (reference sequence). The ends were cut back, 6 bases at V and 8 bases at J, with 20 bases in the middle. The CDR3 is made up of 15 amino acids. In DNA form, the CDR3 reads TGTGCCAGCAGTCGTATCCGGAGTAGCAGGGATGAGCAGTTCTTC. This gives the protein CASSRIRSSRDEQFF.

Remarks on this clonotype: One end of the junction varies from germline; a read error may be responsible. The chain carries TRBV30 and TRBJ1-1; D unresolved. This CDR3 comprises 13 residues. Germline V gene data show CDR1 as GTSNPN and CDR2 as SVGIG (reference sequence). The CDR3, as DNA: TGTACCTGGAGAAGCACGGTGAACACTGAAGCTTTCTTT. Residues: CTWRSTVNTEAFF. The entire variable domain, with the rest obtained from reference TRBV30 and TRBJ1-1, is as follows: SQTIHQWPATLVQPVGSPLSLECTVEGTSNPNLYWYRQAAGRGLQLLFYSVGIGQISSEVPQNLSASRPQDRQFILSSKKLLLSDSGFYLCTWRSTVNTEAFFGQGTRLTVV.

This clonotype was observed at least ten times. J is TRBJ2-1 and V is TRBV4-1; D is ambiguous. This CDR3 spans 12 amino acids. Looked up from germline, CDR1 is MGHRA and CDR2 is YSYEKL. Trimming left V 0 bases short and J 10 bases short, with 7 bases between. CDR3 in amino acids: CASSQEVGEQFF. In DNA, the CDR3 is TGCGCCAGCAGCCAAGAGGTGGGAGAGCAGTTCTTC.

The CDR3 sequence: CASRGVTGTTGYTF. The CDR3 region has the DNA TGTGCCAGCAGGGGGGTGACAGGGACAACTGGCTACACCTTC. This sequence joins TRBV6-5 and TRBJ1-2; 7 bases are a match to TRBD1. This CDR3 region has 14 residues. Losses at the gene ends were 6 bases for V and 7 bases for J; bases not matched to a gene: 11. CDR1 is MNHEY, CDR2 SVGAGI, per germline.

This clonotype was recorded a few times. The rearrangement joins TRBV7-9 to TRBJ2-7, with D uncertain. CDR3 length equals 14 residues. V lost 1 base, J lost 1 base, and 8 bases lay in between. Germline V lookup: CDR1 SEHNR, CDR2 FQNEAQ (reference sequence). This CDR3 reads CASSLDQGSYEQYF. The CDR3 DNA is TGTGCCAGCAGCTTAGATCAAGGGTCCTACGAGCAGTACTTC.

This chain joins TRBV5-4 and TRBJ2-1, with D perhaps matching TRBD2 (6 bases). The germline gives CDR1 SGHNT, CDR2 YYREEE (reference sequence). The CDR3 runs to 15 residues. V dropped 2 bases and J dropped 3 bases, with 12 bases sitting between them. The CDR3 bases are TGTGCCAGCAGCTTAGCCCCAGCGGGCTACAATGAGCAGTTCTTC. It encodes CASSLAPAGYNEQFF. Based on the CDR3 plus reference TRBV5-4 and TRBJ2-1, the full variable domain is ETGVTQSPTHLIKTRGQQVTLRCSSQSGHNTVSWYQQALGQGPQFIFQYYREEENGRGNFPPRFSGLQFPNYSSELNVNALELDDSALYLCASSLAPAGYNEQFFGPGTRLTVL.

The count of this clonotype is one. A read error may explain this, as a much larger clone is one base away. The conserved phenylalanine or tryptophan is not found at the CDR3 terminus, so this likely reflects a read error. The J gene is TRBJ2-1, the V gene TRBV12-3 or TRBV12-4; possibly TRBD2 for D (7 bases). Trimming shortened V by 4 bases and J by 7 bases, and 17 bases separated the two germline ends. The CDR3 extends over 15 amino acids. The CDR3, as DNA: TGTGCCAGCAGTTCCCGGGACTACCAGGGGAATGAGCAGTTCATC. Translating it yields CASSSRDYQGNEQFI.

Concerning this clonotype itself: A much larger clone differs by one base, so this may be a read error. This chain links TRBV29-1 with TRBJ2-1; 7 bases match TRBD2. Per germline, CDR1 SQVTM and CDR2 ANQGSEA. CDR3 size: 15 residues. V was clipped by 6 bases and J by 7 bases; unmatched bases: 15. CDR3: CSVVTSVSTRNEQFF. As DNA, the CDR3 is TGCAGCGTGGTCACTAGCGTATCTACGCGGAATGAGCAGTTCTTC.

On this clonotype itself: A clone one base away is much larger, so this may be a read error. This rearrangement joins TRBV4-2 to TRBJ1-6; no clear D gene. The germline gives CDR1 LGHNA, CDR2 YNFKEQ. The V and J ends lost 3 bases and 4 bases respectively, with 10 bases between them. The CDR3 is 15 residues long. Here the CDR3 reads CASSHENIYNSPLHF. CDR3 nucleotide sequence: TGTGCCAGCAGCCATGAGAACATTTATAATTCACCCCTCCACTTT.

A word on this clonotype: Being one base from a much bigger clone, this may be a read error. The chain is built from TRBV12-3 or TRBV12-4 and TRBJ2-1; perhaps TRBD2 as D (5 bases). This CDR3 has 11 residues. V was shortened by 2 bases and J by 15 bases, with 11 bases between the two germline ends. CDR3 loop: CASSLTGSRFF. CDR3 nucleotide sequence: TGTGCCAGCAGTTTAACGGGGAGTCGGTTCTTC.

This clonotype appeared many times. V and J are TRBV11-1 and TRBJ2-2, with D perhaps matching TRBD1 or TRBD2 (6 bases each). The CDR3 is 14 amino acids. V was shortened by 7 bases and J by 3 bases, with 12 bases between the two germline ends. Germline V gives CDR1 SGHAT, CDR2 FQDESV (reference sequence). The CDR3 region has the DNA TGTGCCAGCACCAACAGGGAGGACACCGGGGAGCTGTTTTTT. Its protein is CASTNREDTGELFF.

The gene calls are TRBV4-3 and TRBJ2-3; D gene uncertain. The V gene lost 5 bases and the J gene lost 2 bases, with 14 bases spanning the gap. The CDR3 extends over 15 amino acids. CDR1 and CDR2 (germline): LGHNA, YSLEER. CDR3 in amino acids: CASSGGILNTDTQYF. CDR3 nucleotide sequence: TGCGCCAGCAGCGGTGGGATCCTTAACACAGATACGCAGTATTTT.